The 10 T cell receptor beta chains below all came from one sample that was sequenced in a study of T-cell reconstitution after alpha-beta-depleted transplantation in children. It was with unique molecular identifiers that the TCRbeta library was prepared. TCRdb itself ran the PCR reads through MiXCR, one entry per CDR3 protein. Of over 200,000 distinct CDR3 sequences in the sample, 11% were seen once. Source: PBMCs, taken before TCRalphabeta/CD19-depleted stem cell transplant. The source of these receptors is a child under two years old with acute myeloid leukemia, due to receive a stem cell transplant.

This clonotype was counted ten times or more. For the CDR3, the DNA is TGCGCCAGCAGCTACCGATATGACATGCCCGGGGAGCTGTTTTTT. Amino acids: CASSYRYDMPGELFF. The chain links TRBV5-1 to TRBJ2-2; D unresolved. This CDR3 spans 15 amino acids. Looked up from germline, CDR1 is SGHRS and CDR2 is YFSETQ. V lost 3 bases and J 6 bases, leaving 15 bases between the germline ends.

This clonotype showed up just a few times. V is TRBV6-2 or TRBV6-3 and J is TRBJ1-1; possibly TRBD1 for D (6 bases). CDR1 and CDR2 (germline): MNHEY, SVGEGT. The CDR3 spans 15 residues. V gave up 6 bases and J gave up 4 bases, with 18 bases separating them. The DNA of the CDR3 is TGTGCCAGCAGCCCAGGGCAGGGGTTCGGCACTGAAGCTTTCTTT. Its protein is CASSPGQGFGTEAFF.

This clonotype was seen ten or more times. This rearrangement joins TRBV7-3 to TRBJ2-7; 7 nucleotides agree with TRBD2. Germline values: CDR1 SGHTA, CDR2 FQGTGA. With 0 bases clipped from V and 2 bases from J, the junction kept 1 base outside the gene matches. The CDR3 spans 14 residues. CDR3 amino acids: CASSLTGGTYEQYF. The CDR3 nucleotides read TGTGCCAGCAGCTTAACGGGGGGGACCTACGAGCAGTACTTC.

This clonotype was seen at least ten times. CDR3 region: CASSYSPSGNYEQYF. CDR3 in DNA: TGTGCCAGCAGTTACTCGCCCAGCGGTAACTACGAGCAGTACTTC. The chain is built from TRBV6-5 and TRBJ2-7; possibly TRBD2 for D (5 bases). The CDR3 length is 15 residues. Germline V CDR1 and CDR2: MNHEY, SVGAGI. The V gene lost 0 bases and the J gene lost 3 bases, with 12 bases spanning the gap.

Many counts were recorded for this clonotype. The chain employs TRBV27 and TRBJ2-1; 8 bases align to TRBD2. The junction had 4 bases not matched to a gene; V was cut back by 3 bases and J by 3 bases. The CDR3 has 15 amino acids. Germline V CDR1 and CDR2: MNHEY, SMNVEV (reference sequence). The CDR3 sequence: CASSFWAGGYNEQFF. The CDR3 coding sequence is TGTGCCAGCAGTTTTTGGGCGGGGGGCTACAATGAGCAGTTCTTC.

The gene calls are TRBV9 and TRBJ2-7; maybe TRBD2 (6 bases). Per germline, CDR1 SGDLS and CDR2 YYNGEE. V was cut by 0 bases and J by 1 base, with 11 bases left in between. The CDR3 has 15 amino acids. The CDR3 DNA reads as TGTGCCAGCAGCGTAGACTGGGGAGGATCCTACGAGCAGTACTTC. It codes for CASSVDWGGSYEQYF.

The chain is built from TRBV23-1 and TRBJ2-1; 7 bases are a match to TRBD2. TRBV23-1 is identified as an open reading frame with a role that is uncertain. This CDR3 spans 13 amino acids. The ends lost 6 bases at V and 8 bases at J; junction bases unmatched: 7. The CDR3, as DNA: TGCGCCAGCAGCGAGGGCGGGAGCTATGAGCAGTTCTTC. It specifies CASSEGGSYEQFF.

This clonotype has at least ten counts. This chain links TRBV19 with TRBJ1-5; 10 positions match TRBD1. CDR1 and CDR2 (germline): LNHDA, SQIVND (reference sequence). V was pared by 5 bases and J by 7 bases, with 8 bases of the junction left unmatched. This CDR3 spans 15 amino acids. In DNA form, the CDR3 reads TGTGCCAGTAGTTCTTCGACAGGGGGCATCCAGCCCCAGCATTTT. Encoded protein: CASSSSTGGIQPQHF.

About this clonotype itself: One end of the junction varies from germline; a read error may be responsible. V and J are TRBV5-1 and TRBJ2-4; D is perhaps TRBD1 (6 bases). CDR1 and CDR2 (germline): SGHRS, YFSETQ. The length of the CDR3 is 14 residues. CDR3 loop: CASSPDSGKNIQHF. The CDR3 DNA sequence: TGCGCCAGCAGCCCGGACAGCGGAAAAAACATTCAGCACTTC.

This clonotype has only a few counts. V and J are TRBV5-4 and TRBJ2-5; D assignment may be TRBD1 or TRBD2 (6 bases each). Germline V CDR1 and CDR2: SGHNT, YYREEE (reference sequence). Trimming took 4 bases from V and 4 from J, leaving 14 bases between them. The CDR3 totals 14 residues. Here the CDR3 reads CASSQQGGGETQYF. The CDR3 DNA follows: TGTGCCAGCAGCCAACAGGGAGGTGGAGAGACCCAGTACTTC.